These 8 T cell receptor beta chains were all obtained from the same sample, sequenced in a study of T cell responses to AZD1222 COVID-19 vaccine (dated by TCRdb to about 2021). Preparation of the library involved the immunoSEQ multiplex PCR assay. The table was pulled from immuneACCESS by TCRdb, which kept in-frame rearrangements only. Such tables lose some clones; where checked, under half of the loss comes from unresolved V genes, and the rest has no known cause. This sample gives approximately 89,000 clones in total; around nine tenths of them show up just once. The top ten clones comprise roughly 11% of the sample. This specimen's time point label, interpreted: about 28 days (+/-7) after the second vaccine dose. The source material was peripheral blood, sampled 28 days after the second AZD1222 dose. Receptors were obtained from an adult who received the AZD1222 COVID-19 vaccine.

This clone is a singleton in its sample. J is TRBJ2-1 and V is TRBV25-1; either TRBD1 or TRBD2 may fit D (5 bases each). Looked up from germline, CDR1 is MGHDK and CDR2 is SYGVNS. Trimming removed 6 bases from V and 8 bases from J, with 17 bases in between. The CDR3 extends over 14 amino acids. In DNA, the CDR3 is TGTGCCAGCAGGTCGGCAGGGCTGGGGGATGAGCAGTTCTTC. Its translation: CASRSAGLGDEQFF. Full variable domain (missing parts from reference TRBV25-1 and TRBJ2-1): EADIYQTPRYLVIGTGKKITLECSQTMGHDKMYWYQQDPGMELHLIHYSYGVNSTEKGDLSSESTVSRIRTEHFPLTLESARPSHTSQYLCASRSAGLGDEQFFGPGTRLTVL.

The V gene is TRBV5-1, the J gene TRBJ1-1, with unresolved D. CDR3 length: 14 amino acids. V was cut by 3 bases and J by 1 base, with 10 bases left in between. Germline V lookup: CDR1 SGHRS, CDR2 YFSETQ. The CDR3 loop is CASSSLDWNTEAFF. In nucleotides, the CDR3 is TGCGCCAGCAGCTCCCTTGACTGGAACACTGAAGCTTTCTTT.

This chain connects TRBV25-1 to TRBJ2-2; D gene unclear. This CDR3 is 14 amino acids long. V lost 5 bases and J 7 bases, leaving 14 bases between the germline ends. CDR1 MGHDK and CDR2 SYGVNS come from the germline V gene. CDR3 DNA sequence: TGTGCCAGCAGTTCTCTCATCCCGGACGGGGAGCTGTTTTTT. Translating gives CASSSLIPDGELFF.

The chain is built from TRBV15 and TRBJ2-6; D unresolved. The CDR3 has 16 amino acids. The germline gives CDR1 LNHNV, CDR2 YYDKDF (reference sequence). Trimming took off 0 bases at V and 0 bases at J, with 6 bases between the two ends. The CDR3 is CATSRERSSGANVLTF. The CDR3 DNA sequence: TGTGCCACCAGCAGAGAACGTAGCTCTGGGGCCAACGTCCTGACTTTC.

The chain carries TRBV6-5 and TRBJ2-2, with a tentative D call TRBD1 (5 bases). V shed 5 bases and J shed 1 base, with 8 bases lying between them. The CDR3 sequence is 14 residues long. The V gene's germline CDR1 is MNHEY and CDR2 SVGAGI. The CDR3 region has the DNA TGTGCCAGCAGTCTCCAGGGGAACACCGGGGAGCTGTTTTTT. Amino acids: CASSLQGNTGELFF.

The chain uses TRBV7-9 and TRBJ2-7; 7 bases map to TRBD1. CDR3 length: 15 residues. From germline, CDR1 is SEHNR and CDR2 FQNEAQ (reference sequence). Germline trimming cut 5 bases from V and 4 bases from J; bases unmatched to any gene: 11. CDR3 DNA sequence: TGTGCCAGCAGCCCTCTGGGACAGTTGGCATACGAGCAGTACTTC. Protein product: CASSPLGQLAYEQYF.

This sequence joins TRBV20-1 and TRBJ2-7, with D perhaps TRBD1 or TRBD2 (5 bases each). Germline V lookup: CDR1 DFQATT, CDR2 SNEGSKA (reference sequence). With 6 bases removed from V and 6 bases from J, the gap between germline ends came to 12 bases. The CDR3 is 11 residues long. The CDR3 here is CSARDAGEQYF. CDR3 coding DNA: TGCAGTGCCAGGGACGCTGGCGAGCAGTACTTC.

The chain joins TRBV5-1 to TRBJ2-7; TRBD2 aligns across 8 bases. With 5 bases clipped from V and 1 base from J, the junction kept 11 bases outside the gene matches. Germline CDR1 is SGHRS and CDR2 is YFSETQ. The CDR3 runs 16 residues. CDR3 DNA sequence: TGCGCCAGCAGTCCCGGAGCGGGAGTTTTGTCCTACGAGCAGTACTTC. Translation: CASSPGAGVLSYEQYF.